The sample holds a few counts of the clone carrying this T cell receptor (beta chain). Antigen: not known. This sample is drawn from a study of beta chain features in type 1 diabetes. About the research overall: Regarding age, gender and cell yields, patients proved similar to healthy donors.

CD4+ cells of the naive, central memory, regulatory and stem cell-like memory types were sorted via CD45RO/CCR7/CD25/CD127/CD95/CD27. General study results and limits: TCRB rearrangement may or may not be influenced by HLA type; here this remained unresolved. With patients and controls alike, PCR might favor shorter templates to an equal degree.

Since all of the isolated RNA was reverse transcribed, expressed TCRB transcripts were what got sequenced. Assay: immunoSEQ multiplex PCR; the TCRdb copy retains only in-frame clones and omits some. The table shows more than 300,000 clones, with roughly 13% occurring only once. Trimming pared 7 bases from V and 0 bases from J, leaving 10 bases between. CDR1 and CDR2 (germline): SNHLY, FYNNEI. The CDR3 is 14 amino acids. The sequence derives from a man between 18 and 35 years old in good health. This chain connects TRBV2 to TRBJ2-1; possible D gene TRBD1, 6 bases. Material for sequencing was naive CD4+ T cells from blood. The CDR3: CASTDRSSYNEQFF. The CDR3, as DNA: TGTGCCAGCACGGACAGAAGCTCCTACAATGAGCAGTTCTTC.